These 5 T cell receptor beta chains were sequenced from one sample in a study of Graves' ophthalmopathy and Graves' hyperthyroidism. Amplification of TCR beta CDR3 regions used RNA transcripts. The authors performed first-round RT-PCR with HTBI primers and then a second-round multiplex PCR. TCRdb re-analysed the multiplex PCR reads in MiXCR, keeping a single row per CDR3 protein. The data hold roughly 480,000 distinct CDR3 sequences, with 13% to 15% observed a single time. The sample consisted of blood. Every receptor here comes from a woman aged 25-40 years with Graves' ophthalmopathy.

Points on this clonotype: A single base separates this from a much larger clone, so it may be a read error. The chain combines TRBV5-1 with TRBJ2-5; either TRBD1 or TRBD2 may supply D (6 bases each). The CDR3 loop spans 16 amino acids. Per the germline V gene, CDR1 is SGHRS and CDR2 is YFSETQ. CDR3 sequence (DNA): TGCGCCAGCAGCTTGATAGGGGGGATCGACCAAGATACCCAGTACTTC. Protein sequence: CASSLIGGIDQDTQYF.

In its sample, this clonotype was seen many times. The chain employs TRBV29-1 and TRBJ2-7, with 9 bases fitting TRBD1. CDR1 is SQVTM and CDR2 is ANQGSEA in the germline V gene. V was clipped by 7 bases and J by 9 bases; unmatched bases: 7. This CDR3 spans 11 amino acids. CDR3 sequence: CSARDRDVQYF. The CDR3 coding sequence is TGCAGCGCCCGGGACAGGGATGTGCAGTACTTC.

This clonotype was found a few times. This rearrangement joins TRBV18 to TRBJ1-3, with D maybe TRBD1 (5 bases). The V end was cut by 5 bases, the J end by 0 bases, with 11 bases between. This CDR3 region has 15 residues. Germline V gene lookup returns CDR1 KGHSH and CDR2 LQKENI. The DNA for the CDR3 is TGTGCCAGCTCAATCACAGGAATCTCTGGAAACACCATATATTTT. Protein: CASSITGISGNTIYF.

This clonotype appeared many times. The CDR3 loop is CASSGTGGYSNQPQHF. The DNA of the CDR3 is TGTGCCAGCAGTGGGACAGGGGGATATAGCAATCAGCCCCAGCATTTT. The chain combines TRBV6-1 with TRBJ1-5; 10 bases agree with TRBD1. Germline lookup yields CDR1 MNHNS and CDR2 SASEGT. Trimming at V came to 4 bases and at J to 0 bases, leaving 3 bases not matched to a gene. The CDR3 is made up of 16 amino acids.

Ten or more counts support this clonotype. The CDR3 is CASSYSAGGSYEQYF. DNA for the CDR3: TGTGCCAGCAGTTACTCAGCGGGCGGGTCCTACGAGCAGTACTTC. The rearrangement links TRBV6-5 to TRBJ2-7; TRBD2 might be the D (6 bases). Trimming pared 0 bases from V and 1 base from J, leaving 10 bases between. The CDR3 runs 15 residues. Per the germline V gene, CDR1 is MNHEY and CDR2 is SVGAGI.